This TCR beta chain was sequenced in a study of blood T cell repertoires in COVID-19. Germline V gene data show CDR1 as MNHEY and CDR2 as SVGAGI. This CDR3 contains 13 residues. The junction had 5 bases not matched to a gene; V was cut back by 7 bases and J by 4 bases. Method: immunoSEQ multiplex PCR; TCRdb's copy keeps in-frame clones and lacks some. The data contain about 440,000 clones, 90% of them singletons. Sequencing was performed on PBMCs or T cells enriched from blood (not recorded which). J is TRBJ2-5 and V is TRBV6-5; the match to TRBD2 covers 8 bases. The source is a man younger than 30 who had recovered from COVID-19. The CDR3 protein is CASTLSGGETQYF. Written as DNA, the CDR3 is TGTGCCAGCACCTTAAGCGGGGGAGAGACCCAGTACTTC.